These 10 T cell receptor beta chains were all obtained from the same sample, sequenced in a study of monozygotic twins with inflammatory bowel disease. For each CDR3 protein, TCRdb gives one entry from its re-call of the 5' RACE reads, without DNA. The sample table sets out some 440,000 distinct CDR3 sequences. Sequences were obtained from blood. These receptors all come from a human donor with ulcerative colitis or Crohn's disease, or a healthy co-twin of an affected twin (not recorded which).

This sequence joins TRBV29-1 and TRBJ1-1. This CDR3 contains 12 residues. Germline CDR1 and CDR2: SQVTM and ANQGSEA. CDR3 residues: CSVEIGDAEAFF.

The CDR3 sequence: CASSLSTIPGTSATYEQYF. This chain uses TRBV12-3 or TRBV12-4 with TRBJ2-7; TCRdb proposes TRBD2, but this gene call is untestable without DNA. CDR3 length: 19 residues.

The chain recombines TRBV29-1 with TRBJ1-1. This CDR3 has 11 amino acids. The V gene's germline CDR1 is SQVTM and CDR2 ANQGSEA. The CDR3 is CSERVGTEAFF. Full variable domain (remainder filled in from reference TRBV29-1 and TRBJ1-1): SAVISQKPSRDICQRGTSLTIQCQVDSQVTMMFWYRQQPGQSLTLIATANQGSEATYESGFVIDKFPISRPNLTFSTLTVSNMSPEDSSIYLCSERVGTEAFFGQGTRLTVV.

The chain recombines TRBV7-2 with TRBJ2-1. CDR3 length equals 15 residues. Germline V gives CDR1 SGHTA, CDR2 FQGNSA. CDR3 protein: CASSLLNREPDEQFF.

The chain has TRBV30 and TRBJ1-1; the TRBD1 assignment by TCRdb is unverifiable without DNA. This CDR3 comprises 12 residues. Germline V gene data show CDR1 as GTSNPN and CDR2 as SVGIG (reference sequence). Here the CDR3 reads CALRDRVTEAFF.

The chain recombines TRBV7-9 with TRBJ2-1; TCRdb reports TRBD2, a call that lacks DNA to check it against. The CDR3 is made up of 14 amino acids. CDR1 SEHNR and CDR2 FQNEAQ come from the germline V gene (reference sequence). The CDR3 spells CASSGLELGNEQFF.

The V gene is TRBV5-1, the J gene TRBJ2-5; lacking DNA, the TRBD1 call made by TCRdb goes unchecked. Germline assignment: CDR1 SGHRS and CDR2 YFSETQ. The CDR3 loop spans 15 amino acids. The CDR3 region is CASSYLRGIQETQYF.

The chain joins TRBV11-2 to TRBJ1-6; TCRdb reports TRBD1, a call that lacks DNA to check it against. The CDR3 runs to 15 residues. The V gene's germline CDR1 is SGHAT and CDR2 FQNNGV. Here the CDR3 reads CASSPRGGYNSPLHF.

The V gene is TRBV7-2, the J gene TRBJ2-1; TCRdb's D call of TRBD1 is untestable without DNA. The CDR3 totals 15 residues. CDR1 is SGHTA and CDR2 is FQGNSA in the germline V gene. CDR3 in amino acids: CASSLSQGARNEQFF.

The chain couples TRBV7-9 to TRBJ2-7; TCRdb picks TRBD1, but there is no DNA to check that call. The CDR3 contains 16 residues. CDR1 is SEHNR, CDR2 FQNEAQ, per germline (reference sequence). The CDR3: CASSPRQGARVVEQYF.